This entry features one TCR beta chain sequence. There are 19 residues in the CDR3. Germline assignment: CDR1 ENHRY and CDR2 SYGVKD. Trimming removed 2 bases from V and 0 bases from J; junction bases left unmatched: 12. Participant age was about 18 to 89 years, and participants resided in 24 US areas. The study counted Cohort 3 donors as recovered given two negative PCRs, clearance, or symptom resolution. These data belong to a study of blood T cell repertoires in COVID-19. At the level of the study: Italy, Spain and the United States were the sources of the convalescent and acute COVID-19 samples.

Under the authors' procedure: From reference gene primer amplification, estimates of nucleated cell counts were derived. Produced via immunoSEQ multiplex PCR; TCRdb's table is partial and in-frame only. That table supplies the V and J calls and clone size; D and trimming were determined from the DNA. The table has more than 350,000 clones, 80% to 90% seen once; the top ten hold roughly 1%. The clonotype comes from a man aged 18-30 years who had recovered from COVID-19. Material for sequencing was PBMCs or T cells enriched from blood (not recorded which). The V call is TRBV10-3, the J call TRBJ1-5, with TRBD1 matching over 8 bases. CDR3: CAISENRGIGAYSNQPQHF. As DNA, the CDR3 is TGTGCCATCAGTGAGAACAGGGGGATAGGGGCATATAGCAATCAGCCCCAGCATTTT.